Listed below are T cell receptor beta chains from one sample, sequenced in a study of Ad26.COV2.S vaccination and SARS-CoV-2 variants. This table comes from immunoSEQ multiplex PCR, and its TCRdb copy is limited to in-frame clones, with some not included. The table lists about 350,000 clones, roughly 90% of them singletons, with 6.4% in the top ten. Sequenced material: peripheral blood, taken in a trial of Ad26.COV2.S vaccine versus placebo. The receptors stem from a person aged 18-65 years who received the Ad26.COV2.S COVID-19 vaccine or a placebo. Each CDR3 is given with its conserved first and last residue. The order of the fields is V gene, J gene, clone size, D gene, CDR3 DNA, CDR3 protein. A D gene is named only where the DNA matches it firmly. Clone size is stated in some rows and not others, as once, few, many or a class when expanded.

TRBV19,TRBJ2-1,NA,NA,TGTGCCAGTAGTATAGCACTAGCCAATGAGCAGTTCTTC,CASSIALANEQFF
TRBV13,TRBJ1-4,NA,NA,TGTGCCAGCAGCGTACGCCGGTTGTTTGGTGAAAAACTGTTTTTT,CASSVRRLFGEKLFF
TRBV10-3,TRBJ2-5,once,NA,TGTGCCATCAGTGAACTGGGTGAGACCCAGTACTTC,CAISELGETQYF
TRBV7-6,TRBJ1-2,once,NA,TGTGCCAGCAGCCGCCAGGGAAATCTCTATGGCTACACCTTC,CASSRQGNLYGYTF
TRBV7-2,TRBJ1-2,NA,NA,TGTGCCAGCAGCTTATGGGGGGAAGTCTATGGCTACACCTTC,CASSLWGEVYGYTF
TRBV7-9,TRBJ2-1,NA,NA,TGTGCCAGCACCCTGGATTGGCGGGAATACAATGAGCAGTTCTTC,CASTLDWREYNEQFF
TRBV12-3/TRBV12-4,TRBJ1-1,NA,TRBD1,TGTGCCAGCAGTTTTGAAGACAGGGTGGCTTTCTTT,CASSFEDRVAFF
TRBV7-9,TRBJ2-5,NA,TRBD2,TGTGCCAGCAGCCGGAGCGGGGGGGCCTTGGAGACCCAGTACTTC,CASSRSGGALETQYF
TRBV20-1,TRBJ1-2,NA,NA,TGCAGTGCTAGTCACAGGGAGAGCTACACCTTC,CSASHRESYTF
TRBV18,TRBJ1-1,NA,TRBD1,TGTGCCAGCTCACCCAGGGGGCAGACTGAAGCTTTCTTT,CASSPRGQTEAFF
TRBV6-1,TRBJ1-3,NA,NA,TGTGCCAGCAGTGAAGCGCCGGACGGAGCTGGAAACACCATATATTTT,CASSEAPDGAGNTIYF
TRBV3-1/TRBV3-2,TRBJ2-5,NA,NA,TGTGCCAGCAGCCTAGCACTTCAAGAGACCCAGTACTTC,CASSLALQETQYF
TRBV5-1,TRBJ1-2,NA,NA,TGCGCCAGCAGTATGGGGGCCGACGGGGGCTACACCTTC,CASSMGADGGYTF
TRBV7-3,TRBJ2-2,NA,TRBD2,TGTGCCAGCAGCCCCCGGACTAGCGGGATCGCCGGGGAGCTGTTTTTT,CASSPRTSGIAGELFF
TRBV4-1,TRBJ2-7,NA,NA,TGCGCCAGCAGCCAAGTTGTAGGGGTGTACGAGCAGTACTTC,CASSQVVGVYEQYF
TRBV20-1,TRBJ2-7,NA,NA,TGCAGTGCTAGTCCGGCGGGCCCCTCCTACGAGCAGTACTTC,CSASPAGPSYEQYF
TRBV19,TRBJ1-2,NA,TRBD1,TGTGCCAGTAGAAGGCGGGGGACAGGGGCCGATCTTAACTATGGCTACACCTTC,CASRRRGTGADLNYGYTF
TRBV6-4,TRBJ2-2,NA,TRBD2,TGTGCCAGCAGTGAGGGGCTAGCGGGGGCCACGAACACCGGGGAGCTGTTTTTT,CASSEGLAGATNTGELFF
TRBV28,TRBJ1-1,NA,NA,TGTGCCAGCAGCCTGATTATTAGCAACACTGAAGCTTTCTTT,CASSLIISNTEAFF
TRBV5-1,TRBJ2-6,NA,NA,TGCGCAAGCGTGGGGGCCAACGTCCTGACTTTC,CASVGANVLTF
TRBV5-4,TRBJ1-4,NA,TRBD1,TGTGCCAGCAGCTTGGCCGGGACAGGCTTCGGAGAAAAACTGTTTTTT,CASSLAGTGFGEKLFF